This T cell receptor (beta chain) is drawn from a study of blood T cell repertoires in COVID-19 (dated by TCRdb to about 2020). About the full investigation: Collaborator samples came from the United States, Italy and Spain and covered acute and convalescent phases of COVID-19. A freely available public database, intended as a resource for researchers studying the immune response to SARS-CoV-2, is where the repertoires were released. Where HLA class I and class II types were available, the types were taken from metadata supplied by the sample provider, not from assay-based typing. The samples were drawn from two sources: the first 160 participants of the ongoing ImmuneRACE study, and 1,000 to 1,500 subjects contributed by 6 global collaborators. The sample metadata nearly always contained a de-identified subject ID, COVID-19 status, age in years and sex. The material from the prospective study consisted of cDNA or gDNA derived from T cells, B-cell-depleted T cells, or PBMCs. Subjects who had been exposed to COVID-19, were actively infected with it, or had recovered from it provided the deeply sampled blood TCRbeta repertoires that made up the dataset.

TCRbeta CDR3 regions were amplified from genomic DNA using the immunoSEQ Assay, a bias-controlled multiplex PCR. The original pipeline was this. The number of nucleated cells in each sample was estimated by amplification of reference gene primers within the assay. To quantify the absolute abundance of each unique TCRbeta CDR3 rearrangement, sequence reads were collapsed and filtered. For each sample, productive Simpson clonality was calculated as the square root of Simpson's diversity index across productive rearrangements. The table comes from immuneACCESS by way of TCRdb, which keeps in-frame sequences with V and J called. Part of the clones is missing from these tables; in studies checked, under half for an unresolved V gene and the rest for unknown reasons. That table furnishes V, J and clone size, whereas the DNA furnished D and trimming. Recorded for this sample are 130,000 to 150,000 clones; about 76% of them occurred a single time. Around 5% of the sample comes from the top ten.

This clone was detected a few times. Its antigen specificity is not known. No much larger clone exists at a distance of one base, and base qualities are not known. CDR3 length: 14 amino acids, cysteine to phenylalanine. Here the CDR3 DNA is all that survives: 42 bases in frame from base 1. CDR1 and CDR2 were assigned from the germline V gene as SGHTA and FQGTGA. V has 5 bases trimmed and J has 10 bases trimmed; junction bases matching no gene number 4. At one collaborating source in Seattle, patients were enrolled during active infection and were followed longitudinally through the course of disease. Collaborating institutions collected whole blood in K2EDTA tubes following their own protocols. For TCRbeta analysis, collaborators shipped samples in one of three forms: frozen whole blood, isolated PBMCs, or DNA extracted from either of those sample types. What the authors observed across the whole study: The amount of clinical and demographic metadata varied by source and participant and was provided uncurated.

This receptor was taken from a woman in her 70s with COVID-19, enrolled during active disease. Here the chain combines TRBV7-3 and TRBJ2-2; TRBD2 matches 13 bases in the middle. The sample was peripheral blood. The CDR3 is CASSKLAGGQELFF. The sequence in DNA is TGTGCCAGCAGCAAACTAGCGGGGGGGCAGGAGCTGTTTTTT.